This T cell receptor beta chain was observed in a study of memory CD4+ T cells and cytomegalovirus serostatus (dated by TCRdb to the late 2010s). For context, the study as a whole: The 33 healthy Belgian adults in the cohort included 9 who were CMV seropositive and around 25 who were CMV seronegative. To replicate a published TCR-based CMV serostatus classifier, the study sequenced CD4+ memory TCRbeta repertoires from a Belgian cohort whose cytomegalovirus serostatus was known. Here is what the overall study found, with its caveats: For CMV serostatus prediction, a median bootstrapped AUC of 0.95 was reached with the original framework, and a median bootstrapped AUC of approximately 0.89 was reached with a US-trained random forest. Of fewer than 200 previously reported CMV-associated TCRbeta sequences, about 62 appeared in the CD4+ memory repertoires, each in one to five individuals. The original-framework classifier achieved a median bootstrapped AUC of about 0.95 with a 95% CI of 0.76-1.00 on the Belgian cohort. Only CD4+CD45RO+ memory cells were sequenced, unlike the original study, which covered naive and memory CD4+ and CD8+ populations. Results were interpreted as suggesting that the CMV-associated TCR signature is largely present in the CD4+ memory repertoire.

Genomic DNA was extracted from sorted cells with the Quick-DNA Microprep Kit. Amplification of TCRbeta DNA was done with the immunoSEQ hsTCRbeta kit, following the protocol from the manufacturer. An Illumina MiSeq instrument was used to sequence the TCRbeta libraries. In the paper's pipeline: Following removal of out-of-frame sequences, 2.2 million or so distinct TCRbeta sequences were retained, with an average of about 63,000 per individual. Each individual was scored according to the count of fewer than 200 previously reported CMV-associated TCRbeta sequences and the total productive distinct TCRbeta count. A beta-binomial model was reimplemented in Python, and scikit-learn random forests with default parameters were trained on US cohort data. On the Belgian cohort, classifier performance was reported as the median AUC, along with percentile confidence intervals, across 10,000 bootstrap iterations. What TCRdb holds here is the immuneACCESS table cut down to in-frame rearrangements. Part of the clones is not present; checked against another copy, under half of the missing clones reflect an unresolved V gene, and the others are unexplained. Clone size and V and J calls were adopted from that table, with D and trimming inferred from the DNA. The sample table lists roughly 60,000 clones, 70% to 80% of them with a count of one. The top ten clonotypes cover about 1% of the sample.

As encoded in the germline V gene, CDR1 is SGHTA while CDR2 is FQGNSA. V drops 5 bases and J drops 8 bases, leaving 24 bases in between. From the cysteine up to the phenylalanine, the CDR3 has a length of 16 residues. Kept here is only the CDR3 DNA, which spans 48 bases and is read in frame from base 1. With regard to this clone: The specificity of this receptor is unknown. It has no much larger one-base neighbor in the sample; base qualities were not kept.

Single viable CD3+CD4+CD8-CD45RO+ cells were sorted as memory CD4+ T cells on a FACSAria II. CMV serostatus was assessed using a Roche Elecsys assay, by which serum IgG against CMV pp150, pp28, p38 and p52 was detected. After thawing, total CD4+ T cells were enriched by positive selection with CD4 magnetic microbeads. The samples came from a different study that was designed specifically to examine the CD4+ T cell memory repertoire. Peripheral blood mononuclear cells were isolated and cryopreserved according to standard operating procedures, and serum was stored at -80 degrees C. CD3-PerCP (BW264/56), CD4-APC (RPA-T4), CD45RO-PE (UCHT1) and CD8-Pacific Orange (3B5) antibodies were used for staining, and non-viable cells were excluded with Sytox blue.

The sequence is built from TRBV7-2 and TRBJ1-2; the D segment could be TRBD1, given 5 matching bases. The clonotype was recovered from an adult in good health and CMV-seronegative. Sequenced sample: memory CD4+ T cells from blood. The DNA reads TGTGCCAGCAGCCAAAATACCGGGACGGTGGGAGGAGGCTACACCTTC. This encodes CASSQNTGTVGGGYTF. The reference TRBV7-2 and TRBJ1-2 proteins fill in what lies around the CDR3, so the full variable domain reads GAGVSQSPSNKVTEKGKDVELRCDPISGHTALYWYRQSLGQGLEFLIYFQGNSAPDKSGLPSDRFSAERTGGSVSTLTIQRTQQEDSAVYLCASSQNTGTVGGGYTFGSGTRLTVV.